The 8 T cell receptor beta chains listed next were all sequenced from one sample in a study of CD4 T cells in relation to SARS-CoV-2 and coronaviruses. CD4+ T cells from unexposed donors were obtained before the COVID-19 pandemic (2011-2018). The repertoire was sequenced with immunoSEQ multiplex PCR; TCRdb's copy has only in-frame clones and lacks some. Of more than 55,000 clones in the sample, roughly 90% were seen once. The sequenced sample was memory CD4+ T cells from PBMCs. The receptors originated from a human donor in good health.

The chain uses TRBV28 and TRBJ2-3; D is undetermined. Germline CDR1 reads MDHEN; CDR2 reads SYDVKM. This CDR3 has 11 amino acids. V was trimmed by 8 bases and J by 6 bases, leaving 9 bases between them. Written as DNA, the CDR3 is TGTGCCAGCGGAATAGATGATACGCAGTATTTT. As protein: CASGIDDTQYF.

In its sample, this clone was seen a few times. The CDR3 bases are TGTGCCAGCAGCCAAGAACCCGCGTGGCAGGGAATGAACACTGAAGCTTTCTTT. The encoded protein is CASSQEPAWQGMNTEAFF. The genes are TRBV3-1 (or the pseudogene TRBV3-2) and TRBJ1-1, with D possibly being TRBD1 (5 bases). CDR1 and CDR2 from the germline V gene are LGHDT and YNNKEL (reference sequence). V was clipped by 0 bases and J by 0 bases, with 17 bases between them. The CDR3 is 18 amino acids.

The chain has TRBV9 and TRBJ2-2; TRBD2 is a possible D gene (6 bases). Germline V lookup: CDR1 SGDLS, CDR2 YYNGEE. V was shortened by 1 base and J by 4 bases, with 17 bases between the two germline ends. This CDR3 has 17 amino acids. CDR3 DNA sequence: TGTGCCAGCAGCGTAAGATGGGCGGGAAGACGCACCGGGGAGCTGTTTTTT. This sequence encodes CASSVRWAGRRTGELFF. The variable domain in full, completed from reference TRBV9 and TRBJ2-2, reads DSGVTQTPKHLITATGQRVTLRCSPRSGDLSVYWYQQSLDQGLQFLIQYYNGEERAKGNILERFSAQQFPDLHSELNLSSLELGDSALYFCASSVRWAGRRTGELFFGEGSRLTVL.

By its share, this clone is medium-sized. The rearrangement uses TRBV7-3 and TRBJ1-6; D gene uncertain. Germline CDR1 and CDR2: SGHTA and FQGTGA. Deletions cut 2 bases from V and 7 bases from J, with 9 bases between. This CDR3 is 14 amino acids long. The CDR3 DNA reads TGTGCCAGCAGCTTAGAGGGTGGGAATTCACCCCTCCACTTT. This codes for CASSLEGGNSPLHF.

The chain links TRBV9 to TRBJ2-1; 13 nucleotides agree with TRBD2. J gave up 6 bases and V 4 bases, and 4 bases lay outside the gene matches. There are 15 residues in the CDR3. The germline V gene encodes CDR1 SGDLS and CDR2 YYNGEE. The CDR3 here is CASSPRTSGSNEQFF. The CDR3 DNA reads TGTGCCAGCAGCCCGCGGACTAGCGGGAGCAATGAGCAGTTCTTC.

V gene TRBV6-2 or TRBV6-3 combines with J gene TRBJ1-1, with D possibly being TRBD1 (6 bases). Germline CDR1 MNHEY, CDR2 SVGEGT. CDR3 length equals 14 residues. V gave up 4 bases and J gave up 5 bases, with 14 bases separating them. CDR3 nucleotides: TGTGCCAGCAGTTCCCGGAGGGGGTCAACTGAAGCTTTCTTT. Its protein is CASSSRRGSTEAFF.

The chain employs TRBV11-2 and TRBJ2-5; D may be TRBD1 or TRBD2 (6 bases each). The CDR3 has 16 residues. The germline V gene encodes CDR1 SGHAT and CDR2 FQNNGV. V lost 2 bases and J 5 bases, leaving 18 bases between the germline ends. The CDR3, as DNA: TGTGCCAGCAGCTTAATCTCCCGCAGGGGAGGTGAGACCCAGTACTTC. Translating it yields CASSLISRRGGETQYF.

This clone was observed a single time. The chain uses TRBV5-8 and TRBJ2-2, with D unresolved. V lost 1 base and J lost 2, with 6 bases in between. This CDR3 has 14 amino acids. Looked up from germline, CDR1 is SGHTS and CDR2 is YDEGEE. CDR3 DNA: TGTGCCAGCAGCTTGCACAGAAACACCGGGGAGCTGTTTTTT. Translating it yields CASSLHRNTGELFF.